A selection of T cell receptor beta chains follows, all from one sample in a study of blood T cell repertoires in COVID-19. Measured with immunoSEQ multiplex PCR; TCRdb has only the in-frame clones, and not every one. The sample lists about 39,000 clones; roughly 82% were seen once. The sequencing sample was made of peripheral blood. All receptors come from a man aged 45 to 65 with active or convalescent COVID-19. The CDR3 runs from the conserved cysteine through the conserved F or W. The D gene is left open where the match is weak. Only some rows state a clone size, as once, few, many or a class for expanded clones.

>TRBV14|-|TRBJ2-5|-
TGTGCCAGCAGCCAAGTCATGGCCACCCAAGAGACCCAGTACTTC
CASSQVMATQETQYF
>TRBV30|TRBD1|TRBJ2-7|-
TGTGCCTGGAGGGGACAGGGGATTGCGTACGAGCAGTACTTC
CAWRGQGIAYEQYF
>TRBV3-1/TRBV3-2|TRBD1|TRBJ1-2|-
TGTGCCAGCAGCCCTCAGACAGGGTATGGCTACACCTTC
CASSPQTGYGYTF
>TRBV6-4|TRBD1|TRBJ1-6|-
TGTGCCAGCAGTGAAAAAGGGACAGGGGGTACACCCCTCCACTTT
CASSEKGTGGTPLHF
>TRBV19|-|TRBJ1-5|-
TGTGCCAGTAGTATAGACTCAGGGAGGAGGAGCAATCAGCCCCAGCATTTT
CASSIDSGRRSNQPQHF
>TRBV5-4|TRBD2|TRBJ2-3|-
TGTGCCATCGCGACTAGCGGGGGCCTGGGCACAGATACGCAGTATTTT
CAIATSGGLGTDTQYF
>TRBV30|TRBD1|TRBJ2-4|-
TGTGCCTGGAGTAAGACAGGGGGGTTGAACATTCAGTACTTC
CAWSKTGGLNIQYF
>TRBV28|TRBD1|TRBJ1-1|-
TGTGCCAGCAGTGCAACCGGGACAGGGGGCTGGACTGAAGCTTTCTTT
CASSATGTGGWTEAFF
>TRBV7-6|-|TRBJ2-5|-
TGTGCCAGCAGCTTAACGGTGGGGCAGACCCAGTACTTC
CASSLTVGQTQYF
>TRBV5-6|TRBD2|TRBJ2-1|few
TGTGCCAGCAGTCACGGACTAGCGGGGGGGTATAGCGTTAACAATGAGCAGTTCTTC
CASSHGLAGGYSVNNEQFF